This paragraph reports one T cell receptor beta chain. The sample originates from a study of chemoradiotherapy in HPV16-positive cancers. Study-wide context: Candidate HPV-specific T-cell clones and common TCR motifs came from functional assays in a couple of HPV16-positive patients.

Sequencing was performed with immunoSEQ multiplex PCR; in TCRdb, only in-frame clones are kept and a portion is missing. The table includes about 12,000 clones, about two thirds detected once. Trimming shortened V by 7 bases and J by 2 bases, and 11 bases separated the two germline ends. This CDR3 comprises 13 residues. The germline V gene has CDR1 MDHEN and CDR2 SYDVKM. The sequence came from a human donor with HPV-associated anogenital cancer. This chain links TRBV28 with TRBJ1-2; D is undetermined. Collection of the sample occurred from a patient who underwent chemoradiotherapy. The CDR3 DNA sequence: TGTGCCAGCACCCAAAGGGCCAACTATGGCTACACCTTC. Translating gives CASTQRANYGYTF.